This T cell receptor (beta chain) was found in a study of CD8 T cells in ankylosing spondylitis. Library preparation for TCR beta used quantitative 5'-RACE with molecular barcodes. From the 5' RACE reads, TCRdb called clonotypes with MiXCR, one entry per CDR3 protein. The table has hundreds of thousands of distinct CDR3 sequences, approximately 10% seen once; the top ten hold 0.51%. The CDR3 has 15 amino acids. Trimming took 6 bases from V and 4 from J; bases not matched to a gene: 8. Germline V gene data show CDR1 as DFQATT and CDR2 as SNEGSKA (reference sequence). Findings and limits, study-wide: What appeared characteristic of ankylosing spondylitis blood was a TCR beta motif of eight highly homologous variants. Disease-associated clones were reportedly significantly overrepresented in matched ankylosing spondylitis synovial fluid. Relatively scarce in peripheral blood, disease-linked clones were CD8+.

For this clonotype: The target antigen is unknown.

This sequence joins TRBV20-1 and TRBJ2-1; 11 bases map to TRBD2. This TCR came from a male donor with ankylosing spondylitis. Sample: blood, either unsorted or a sorted T cell fraction (not recorded which). CDR3 bases: TGCAGTGCCACTAGCGGGAGTAGTATTTACAATGAGCAGTTCTTC. Amino acid sequence: CSATSGSSIYNEQFF.